The clone carrying this T cell receptor (beta chain) was counted ten times or more. This CDR3 has 15 amino acids. The junction had 3 bases not matched to a gene; V was cut back by 0 bases and J by 4 bases. CDR1 and CDR2 (germline): SGHTA, FQGNSA. The data originate from a study of T cells after yellow fever vaccination. TCRdb processed the 5' RACE reads anew with MiXCR; each CDR3 protein has one entry. The sample has 500,000 to 650,000 distinct CDR3 sequences, roughly 17% seen once. This sequence joins TRBV7-2 and TRBJ2-7, with TRBD1 matching over 10 bases. Sequenced here: PBMCs, sampled about 5 days after the first yellow fever vaccination. The origin of this receptor is a young man who received the YFV17D yellow fever vaccine. In DNA form, the CDR3 reads TGTGCCAGCAGCTTAGCCTCGGGACAGGGGTACGAGCAGTACGTC. This translates into CASSLASGQGYEQYV.